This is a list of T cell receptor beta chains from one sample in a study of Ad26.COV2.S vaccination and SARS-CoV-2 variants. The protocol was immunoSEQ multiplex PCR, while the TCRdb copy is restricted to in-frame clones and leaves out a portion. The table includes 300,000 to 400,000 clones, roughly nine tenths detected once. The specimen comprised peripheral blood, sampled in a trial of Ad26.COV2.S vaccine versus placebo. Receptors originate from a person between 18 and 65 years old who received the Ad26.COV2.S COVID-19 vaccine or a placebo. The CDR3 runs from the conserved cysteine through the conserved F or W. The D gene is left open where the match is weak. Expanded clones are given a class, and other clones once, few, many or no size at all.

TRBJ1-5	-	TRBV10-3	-	TGTGCCAGCGGCATGGGGGAGCGCAATCAGCCCCAGCATTTT	CASGMGERNQPQHF
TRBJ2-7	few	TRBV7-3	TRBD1	TGTGCCAGCGGTAGACAGGGACGGAGCCACGAGCAGTACTTC	CASGRQGRSHEQYF
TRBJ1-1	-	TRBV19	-	TGTGCCAGTAATGCGGATGGGGACACTGAAGCTTTCTTT	CASNADGDTEAFF
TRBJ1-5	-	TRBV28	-	TGTGCCAGCACCTTAAATCGGGACGTCGGGAGTTATAGCAATCAGCCCCAGCATTTT	CASTLNRDVGSYSNQPQHF
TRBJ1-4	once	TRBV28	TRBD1	TGTGCCAGCAGTTTCCGGGACAGGGGGCTAAAACTGTTTTTT	CASSFRDRGLKLFF
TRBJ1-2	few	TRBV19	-	TGTGCCAGTAGTATAGCCGGGGACTATAACTATGGCTACACCTTC	CASSIAGDYNYGYTF
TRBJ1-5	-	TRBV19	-	TGTGCCAGTAGTATTGGGTCCCGCCGACCGGGCAATCAGCCCCAGCATTTT	CASSIGSRRPGNQPQHF
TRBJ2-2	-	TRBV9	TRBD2	TGTGCCAGCAGCTCGGGACTAGCGAACACCGGGGAGCTGTTTTTT	CASSSGLANTGELFF
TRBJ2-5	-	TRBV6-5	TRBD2	TGTGCCAGCAGGGGACTAGCGATGGAGACCCAGTACTTC	CASRGLAMETQYF
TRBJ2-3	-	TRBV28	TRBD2	TGTGCCAGCAGTTTGGTAACTAGCGGGAGGGGTGGAGATACGCAGTATTTT	CASSLVTSGRGGDTQYF
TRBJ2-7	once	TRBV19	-	TGTGCCAGTAGTAAAGCCGGGCAAACGGGTTCCTACGAGCAGTACTTC	CASSKAGQTGSYEQYF
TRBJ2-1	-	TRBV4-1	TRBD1	TGCGCCAGCAGCCAAGATAGGGGACAGGGCTCCTACAATGAGCAGTTCTTC	CASSQDRGQGSYNEQFF
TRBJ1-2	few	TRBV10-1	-	TGCGCCAGCAACCCGAGCGGAATACTCTATGGCTACACCTTC	CASNPSGILYGYTF
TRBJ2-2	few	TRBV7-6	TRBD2	TGTGCCAGCAGTTCGTCCGGGACTAGGGTTTCCACCGGGGAGCTGTTTTTT	CASSSSGTRVSTGELFF
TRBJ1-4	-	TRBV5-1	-	TGCGCCAGCAGCAAGGACCAGGGAGGTCGTGGTGAAAAACTGTTTTTT	CASSKDQGGRGEKLFF
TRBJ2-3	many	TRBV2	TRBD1	TGTGCCAGCAGTGAGAATGGGGACAGGGGTACGAATACGCAGTATTTT	CASSENGDRGTNTQYF
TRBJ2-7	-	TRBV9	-	TGTGCCAGCAGCGCAGAAGGGCGGGGCCACTCCTACGAGCAGTACTTC	CASSAEGRGHSYEQYF
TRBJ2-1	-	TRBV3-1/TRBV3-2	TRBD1	TGTGCCAGCAGCCGCCCCACGGGACAGGGACGCGATGAGCAGTTCTTC	CASSRPTGQGRDEQFF
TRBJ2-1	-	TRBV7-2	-	TGTGCCAGCAGCCCTAGCCCAGCCGACAATGAGCAGTTCTTC	CASSPSPADNEQFF
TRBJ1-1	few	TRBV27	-	TGTGCCAGCAGTCGACTGAACACTGAAGCTTTCTTT	CASSRLNTEAFF
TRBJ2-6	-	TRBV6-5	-	TGTGCCAGCAGTTTTTTCCCGAGCTCTGGGGCCAACGTCCTGACTTTC	CASSFFPSSGANVLTF
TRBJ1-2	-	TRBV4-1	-	TGCGCCAGCAGCCAAGGTACCGTCGGGACGGCAGGGGATCATTATGGCTACACCTTC	CASSQGTVGTAGDHYGYTF
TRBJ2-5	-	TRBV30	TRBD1	TGTGCCTGGAGTCAATACTCGACAGGGCAAGAGACCCAGTACTTC	CAWSQYSTGQETQYF
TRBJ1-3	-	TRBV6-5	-	TGTGCCAGCAGACGACAAATCTCTGGAAACACCATATATTTT	CASRRQISGNTIYF
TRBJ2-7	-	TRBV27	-	TGTGCCAGCAGTTTAGGCCTTGGCGAGCAGTACTTC	CASSLGLGEQYF
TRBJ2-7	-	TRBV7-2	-	TGTGCCAGCAGCTCGGGACTGGGCTCCTACGAGCAGTACTTC	CASSSGLGSYEQYF
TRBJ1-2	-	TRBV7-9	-	TGTGCCAGCAGCTTATCAAGGTCTAGTAACTATGGCTACACCTTC	CASSLSRSSNYGYTF
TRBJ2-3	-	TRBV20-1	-	TGCAGTGCTAGTATTACTACGGGCACAGATACGCAGTATTTT	CSASITTGTDTQYF
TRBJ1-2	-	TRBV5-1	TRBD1	TGCGCCAGCAGACAGGGGGCGAACTATGGCTACACCTTC	CASRQGANYGYTF
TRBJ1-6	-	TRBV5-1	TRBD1	TGCGCCAGCAGCTGGGGGACAGGAGATAATTCACCCCTCCACTTT	CASSWGTGDNSPLHF
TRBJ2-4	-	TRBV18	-	TGTGCCAGCTCACTGGGACAACTTAACATTCAGTACTTC	CASSLGQLNIQYF
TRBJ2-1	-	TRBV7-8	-	TGTGCCAGCAGCTCCTCAAAATACAATGAGCAGTTCTTC	CASSSSKYNEQFF
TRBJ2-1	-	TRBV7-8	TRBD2	TGTGCCAGCAGCCCCATCGGGGGTAGCGGGGGGTACAGAATTGAGCAGTTCTTC	CASSPIGGSGGYRIEQFF
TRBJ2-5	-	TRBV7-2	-	TGTGCCAGCAGCAAAAACGGACAACTCCAAGAGACCCAGTACTTC	CASSKNGQLQETQYF
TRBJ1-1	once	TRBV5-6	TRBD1	TGTGCCAGCAGCCTTCGCGGGACAGGTTACATGAACACTGAAGCTTTCTTT	CASSLRGTGYMNTEAFF
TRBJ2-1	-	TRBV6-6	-	TGTGCCAGCACCCAAGGGGGACGGCGGAATGAGCAGTTCTTC	CASTQGGRRNEQFF
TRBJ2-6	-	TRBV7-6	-	TGTGCCACTTCAGGGTTCTCTGGGGCCAACGTCCTGACTTTC	CATSGFSGANVLTF
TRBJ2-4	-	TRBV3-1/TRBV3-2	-	TGTGCCAGCAGCCAAGACATGGGAGCAGGTTCCAAAAACATTCAGTACTTC	CASSQDMGAGSKNIQYF
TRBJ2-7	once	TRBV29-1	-	TGCAGCGTCGCGGGTGATTCCTACGAGCAGTACTTC	CSVAGDSYEQYF
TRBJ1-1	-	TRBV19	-	TGTGCCAGTAGTATCCGAGGGTCGTCAGAAGCTTTCTTT	CASSIRGSSEAFF
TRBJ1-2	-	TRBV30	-	TGTGCCTGGAGTCGGGACGGTAACTATGGCTACACCTTC	CAWSRDGNYGYTF